This TCR beta chain was recorded in a study of T cells in Graves' hyperthyroidism and ophthalmopathy. CDR1 SNHLY and CDR2 FYNNEI come from the germline V gene. The V and J ends lost 3 bases and 0 bases respectively, with 12 bases between them. This CDR3 is 16 amino acids long. Amplified TCR beta CDR3 regions derived from RNA transcripts. Primed by the HTBI set, a first-round RT-PCR was run on the TCR CDR3. TCRdb fed the multiplex PCR reads into MiXCR, producing one record per CDR3 protein. The sample contains 490,000 or so distinct CDR3 sequences, 20% to 25% of which appear only once. This clonotype has a count of ten or more.

The rearrangement joins TRBV2 to TRBJ2-1; weak D call: TRBD2 (5 bases). Sequenced material: blood. The clonotype was recovered from a woman between 70 and 85 years old with Graves' ophthalmopathy. The CDR3 region has the DNA TGTGCCAGCAGTGATCAGGACTGGAGCTCCTACAATGAGCAGTTCTTC. Translated: CASSDQDWSSYNEQFF.